This section outlines one T cell receptor beta chain sequence together with its context. The target antigen is unknown. TCR beta CDR3 regions were amplified from RNA transcripts. With the HTBI primer set, the TCR CDR3 went through a first round of RT-PCR. MiXCR, run by TCRdb on the multiplex PCR reads, gives a single entry per CDR3 protein. The sample lists around 300,000 distinct CDR3 sequences; approximately 16% were seen once. The data stem from a study of T cells in Graves' hyperthyroidism and ophthalmopathy. Looking at the study overall: Prior to any treatment, at the point of initial diagnosis, peripheral blood was collected.

Looked up from germline, CDR1 is LGHDT and CDR2 is YNNKEL (reference sequence). Germline trimming cut 3 bases from V and 1 base from J; bases unmatched to any gene: 5. The CDR3 is made up of 18 amino acids. Study-level results: From stable hyperthyroidism, ophthalmopathy was set apart by a 13 V-J model.

What was sequenced was blood. The TCR was taken from a woman aged 45-60 years with Graves' hyperthyroidism that later progressed to Graves' ophthalmopathy. J is TRBJ2-3 and V is TRBV3-1, with TRBD2 identical over 15 bases. The chain's CDR3 is CASSHRTSGRVRTDTQYF. The CDR3 nucleotides read TGTGCCAGCAGCCATCGGACTAGCGGGAGGGTGCGCACAGATACGCAGTATTTT.